This T cell receptor (beta chain) emerged from a study of T cell responses to AZD1222 COVID-19 vaccine. Study-wide findings and caveats: Donors were largely white British and mainly female; clonal diversity was possibly underestimated. Repertoires in all cases were sampled only once the peak T cell response had passed.

Assay used: immunoSEQ multiplex PCR; TCRdb lists only in-frame clones, some missing. The sample holds about 120,000 clones, about 89% seen once. A word on this clone: Its antigen is unidentified.

Germline V gives CDR1 SGHTA, CDR2 FQGNSA. V dropped 1 base and J dropped 0 bases, with 7 bases sitting between them. The CDR3 extends over 14 amino acids. This rearrangement joins TRBV7-2 to TRBJ2-7, with D perhaps given as TRBD1 or TRBD2 (5 bases each). The TCR originated in an adult who received the AZD1222 COVID-19 vaccine. Material: peripheral blood, obtained 28 days after the second AZD1222 dose. CDR3 sequence (DNA): TGTGCCAGCAGCTTAGATGGGGGCTCCTACGAGCAGTACTTC. Translating it yields CASSLDGGSYEQYF. The entire variable domain, with the rest obtained from reference TRBV7-2 and TRBJ2-7, is as follows: GAGVSQSPSNKVTEKGKDVELRCDPISGHTALYWYRQSLGQGLEFLIYFQGNSAPDKSGLPSDRFSAERTGGSVSTLTIQRTQQEDSAVYLCASSLDGGSYEQYFGPGTRLTVT.